The 15 T cell receptor beta chains below all came from one sample that was sequenced in a study of T cell repertoires in cytomegalovirus infection. TCRdb reprocessed the reads with MiXCR, giving one entry per CDR3 protein. The table has 640,000 or so distinct CDR3 sequences, roughly 30% seen once; the top ten hold about 18%. Their specific antigens are unknown. This material consisted of cultured PBMCs, taken from culture after CMV antigen stimulation. These TCRs come from a human donor in good health (CMV status not recorded). Some clones in this sample may be carry-over from other donors' samples.

The genes are TRBV2 and TRBJ2-3, with D possibly TRBD2 on 5 matching bases. The CDR3 totals 12 residues. The ends were cut back, 8 bases at V and 3 bases at J, with 9 bases in the middle. Germline CDR1 is SNHLY and CDR2 is FYNNEI. CDR3 in DNA: TGTGCCAGCCCTGGAGGAACAGATACGCAGTATTTT. Translating it yields CASPGGTDTQYF.

A few counts support this clonotype. The chain joins TRBV10-3 to TRBJ2-7, with 11 positions matching TRBD2. The CDR3 contains 18 residues. The J segment lost 2 bases and the V segment lost 2 bases, leaving 11 bases of the junction unmatched. The germline CDR1 and CDR2 sequences are ENHRY and SYGVKD. The CDR3 sequence: CAISEVASGGPRTYEQYF. The CDR3 region has the DNA TGTGCCATCAGTGAGGTCGCTAGCGGGGGGCCCCGCACCTACGAGCAGTACTTC.

Comment on this clonotype: One end of the junction varies from germline; a read error may be responsible. The CDR3 coding sequence is TGTGCCAGCAGGAGCGTAGCCAGAAACATTCAGTACTTC. Its translation: CASRSVARNIQYF. The chain uses TRBV28 and TRBJ2-4; D uncertain. Germline V CDR1 and CDR2: MDHEN, SYDVKM. The length of the CDR3 is 13 residues.

The rearrangement joins TRBV20-1 to TRBJ2-5; D gene ambiguous. Germline lookup yields CDR1 DFQATT and CDR2 SNEGSKA (reference sequence). V dropped 1 base and J dropped 9 bases, with 9 bases sitting between them. The CDR3 runs to 11 residues. DNA of the CDR3: TGCAGTGCTAGAGGATACCTGGCCCAGTACTTC. As protein: CSARGYLAQYF.

This clonotype was detected many times. The chain carries TRBV7-2 and TRBJ2-3, with 7 positions matching TRBD2. Germline V gene data show CDR1 as SGHTA and CDR2 as FQGNSA. With V trimmed by 6 bases and J by 7 bases, 16 bases remained unmatched. This CDR3 is built from 16 residues. The CDR3, as DNA: TGTGCCAGCAGTTTTTCGTGGGGCGGGAGTGTGAATACGCAGTATTTT. It yields the protein CASSFSWGGSVNTQYF.

The chain couples TRBV20-1 to TRBJ1-2; D not resolved. V lost 6 bases and J lost 7, with 18 bases in between. CDR3 size: 13 residues. Germline assignment: CDR1 DFQATT and CDR2 SNEGSKA (reference sequence). CDR3 DNA: TGCAGTGCCCACGCTGACAATGAGCCTGGCTACACCTTC. Its translation: CSAHADNEPGYTF.

The table lists this clonotype with a few counts. The chain employs TRBV2 and TRBJ2-2, with no clear D. In germline, CDR1 is SNHLY, CDR2 FYNNEI. This CDR3 has 15 amino acids. V was trimmed by 8 bases and J by 5 bases, leaving 18 bases between them. CDR3 in amino acids: CASLTGPQLTGELFF. The CDR3 coding sequence is TGTGCCAGCCTAACCGGGCCGCAATTGACCGGGGAGCTGTTTTTT.

The V call is TRBV7-8, the J call TRBJ1-2; 8 bases agree with TRBD1. The CDR3 consists of 15 residues. CDR1 SGHVS and CDR2 FQNEAQ come from the germline V gene. V shed 5 bases and J 3 bases; nucleotides not matched to a gene: 8. In DNA form, the CDR3 reads TGTGCCAGCAGCACCCGGACAGGGAGTTACTATGGCTACACCTTC. Its protein product is CASSTRTGSYYGYTF. Full variable domain (remainder filled in from reference TRBV7-8 and TRBJ1-2): GAGVSQSPRYKVAKRGQDVALRCDPISGHVSLFWYQQALGQGPEFLTYFQNEAQLDKSGLPSDRFFAERPEGSVSTLKIQRTQQEDSAVYLCASSTRTGSYYGYTFGSGTRLTVV.

V and J are TRBV7-9 and TRBJ1-1; D remains unclear. Germline CDR1 SEHNR, CDR2 FQNEAQ (reference sequence). The length of the CDR3 is 15 residues. Trimming stripped 6 bases from V and 6 bases from J, with 20 bases between. The CDR3 bases are TGTGCCAGCAGTCCAAGGGCCCCCGAGTTGGCTGAAGCTTTCTTT. This translates into CASSPRAPELAEAFF.

This clonotype has more than one count but fewer than ten. The DNA for the CDR3 is TGTGCCAGCAGTTTAACTCCAGTATCCAACGAGCAGTACTTC. Protein sequence: CASSLTPVSNEQYF. The chain uses TRBV27 and TRBJ2-7, with D unresolved. There are 14 residues in the CDR3. Germline V gene data show CDR1 as MNHEY and CDR2 as SMNVEV (reference sequence). Trimming removed 2 bases from V and 5 bases from J, with 13 bases in between.

The chain joins TRBV28 to TRBJ2-7, with 7 bases that match TRBD1. Germline CDR1 and CDR2: MDHEN and SYDVKM. The CDR3 sequence is 15 residues long. The trim removed 4 bases at V and 2 bases at J, leaving 8 bases unmatched. The CDR3 sequence: CASSSLLTGTYEQYF. The CDR3 DNA reads TGTGCCAGCAGTTCCCTCCTGACAGGGACCTACGAGCAGTACTTC.

The table lists this clonotype with a few counts. The chain is built from TRBV7-6 and TRBJ2-5, with 9 bases identical to TRBD1. The V and J ends lost 1 base and 4 bases, in that order; junction bases with no gene match: 13. The CDR3 is made up of 18 amino acids. CDR1 is SGHVS and CDR2 is FNYEAQ in the germline V gene. CDR3 residues: CASSLGIYSGQGIETQYF. DNA for the CDR3: TGTGCCAGCAGCTTAGGAATTTATTCGGGACAGGGTATAGAGACCCAGTACTTC.

The chain employs TRBV20-1 and TRBJ2-1, with 15 bases fitting TRBD2. Trimming took 3 bases from V and 4 from J; bases not matched to a gene: 4. Germline CDR1 and CDR2: DFQATT and SNEGSKA (reference sequence). The CDR3 has 16 amino acids. CDR3 protein: CSARGLAGGTYNEQFF. CDR3 bases: TGCAGTGCTAGGGGACTAGCGGGGGGTACATACAATGAGCAGTTCTTC.

The chain carries TRBV7-2 and TRBJ2-2, with TRBD2 matching over 12 bases. The ends lost 5 bases at V and 6 bases at J; junction bases unmatched: 7. CDR1 is SGHTA, CDR2 FQGNSA, per germline. The CDR3 contains 16 residues. CDR3 loop: CASSPRLAGEPGELFF. The CDR3 DNA is TGTGCCAGCAGCCCGCGACTAGCGGGAGAGCCCGGGGAGCTGTTTTTT.

V gene TRBV7-6 combines with J gene TRBJ2-1; D might be TRBD2 (6 bases). Trimming stripped 6 bases from V and 2 bases from J, with 23 bases between. CDR3 length: 18 amino acids. Germline V gene data show CDR1 as SGHVS and CDR2 as FNYEAQ. In nucleotides, the CDR3 is TGTGCCAGCAGTTCCTCTTTGAGCGGGCCGGATACCTACAATGAGCAGTTCTTC. Protein product: CASSSSLSGPDTYNEQFF.